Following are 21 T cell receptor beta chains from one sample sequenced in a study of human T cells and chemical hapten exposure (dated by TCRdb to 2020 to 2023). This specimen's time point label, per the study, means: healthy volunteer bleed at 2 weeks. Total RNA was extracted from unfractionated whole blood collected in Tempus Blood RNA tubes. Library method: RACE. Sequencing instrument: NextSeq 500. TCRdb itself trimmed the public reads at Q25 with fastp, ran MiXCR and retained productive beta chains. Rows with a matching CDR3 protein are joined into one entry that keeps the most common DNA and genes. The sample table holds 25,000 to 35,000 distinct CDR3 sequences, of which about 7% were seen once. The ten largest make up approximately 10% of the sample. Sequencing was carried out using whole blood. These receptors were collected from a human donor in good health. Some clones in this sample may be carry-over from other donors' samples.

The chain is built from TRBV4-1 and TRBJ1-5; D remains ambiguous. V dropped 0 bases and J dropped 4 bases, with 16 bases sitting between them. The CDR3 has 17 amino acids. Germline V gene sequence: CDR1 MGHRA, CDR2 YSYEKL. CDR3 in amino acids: CASSQEGRPGLNQPQHF. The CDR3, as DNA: TGCGCCAGCAGCCAAGAAGGCAGGCCCGGATTGAATCAGCCCCAGCATTTT.

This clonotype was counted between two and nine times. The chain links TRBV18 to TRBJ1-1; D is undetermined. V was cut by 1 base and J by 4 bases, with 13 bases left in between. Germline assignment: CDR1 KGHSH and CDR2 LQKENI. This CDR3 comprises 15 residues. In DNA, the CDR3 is TGTGCCAGCTCACCACAAGGACTCCGGTCCACTGAAGCTTTCTTT. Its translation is CASSPQGLRSTEAFF.

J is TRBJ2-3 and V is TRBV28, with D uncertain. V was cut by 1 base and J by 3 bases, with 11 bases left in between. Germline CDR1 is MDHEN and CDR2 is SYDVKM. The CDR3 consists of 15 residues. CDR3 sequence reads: CASSLLPETTDTQYF. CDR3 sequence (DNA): TGTGCCAGCAGTTTATTACCCGAAACGACAGATACGCAGTATTTT.

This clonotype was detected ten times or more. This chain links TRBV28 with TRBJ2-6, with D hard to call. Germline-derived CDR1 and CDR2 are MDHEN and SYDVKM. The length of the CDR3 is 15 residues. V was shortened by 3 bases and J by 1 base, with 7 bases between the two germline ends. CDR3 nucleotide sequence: TGTGCCAGCAGTTTGTCAGGATCTGGGGCCAACGTCCTGACTTTC. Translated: CASSLSGSGANVLTF.

CDR3 residues: CAWSARERYEQYF. The CDR3, as DNA: TGTGCCTGGAGTGCGCGGGAGCGGTACGAGCAGTACTTC. V is TRBV30 and J is TRBJ2-7; 7 positions match TRBD2. CDR1 and CDR2 (germline): GTSNPN, SVGIG (reference sequence). The CDR3 consists of 13 residues. V shed 1 base, J shed 4 bases, and the junction held 4 bases outside the gene matches.

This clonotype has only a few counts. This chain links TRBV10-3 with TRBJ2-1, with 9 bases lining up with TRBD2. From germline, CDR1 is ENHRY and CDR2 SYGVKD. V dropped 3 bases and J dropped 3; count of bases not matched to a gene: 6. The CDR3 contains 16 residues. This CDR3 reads CAISESSGGLYNEQFF. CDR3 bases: TGTGCCATCAGTGAATCGAGCGGGGGGCTCTACAATGAGCAGTTCTTC.

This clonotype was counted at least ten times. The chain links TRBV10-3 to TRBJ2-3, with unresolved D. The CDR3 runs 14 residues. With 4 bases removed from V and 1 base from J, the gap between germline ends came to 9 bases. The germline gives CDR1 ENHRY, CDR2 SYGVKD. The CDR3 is CAISAQERTDTQYF. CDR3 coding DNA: TGTGCCATCAGTGCGCAGGAGCGCACAGATACGCAGTATTTT.

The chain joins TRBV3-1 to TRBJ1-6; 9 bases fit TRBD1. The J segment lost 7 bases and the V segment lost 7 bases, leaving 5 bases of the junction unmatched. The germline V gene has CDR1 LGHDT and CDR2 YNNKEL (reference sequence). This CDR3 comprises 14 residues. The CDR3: CASTPGQGNSPLHF. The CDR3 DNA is TGTGCCAGCACCCCGGGACAGGGAAATTCACCCCTCCACTTT.

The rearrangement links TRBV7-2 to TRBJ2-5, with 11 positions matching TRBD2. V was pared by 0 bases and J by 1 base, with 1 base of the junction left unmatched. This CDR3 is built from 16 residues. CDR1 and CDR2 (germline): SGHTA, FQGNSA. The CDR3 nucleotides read TGTGCCAGCAGCTTAGCGGGACTAGCGGTCCAAGAGACCCAGTACTTC. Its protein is CASSLAGLAVQETQYF.

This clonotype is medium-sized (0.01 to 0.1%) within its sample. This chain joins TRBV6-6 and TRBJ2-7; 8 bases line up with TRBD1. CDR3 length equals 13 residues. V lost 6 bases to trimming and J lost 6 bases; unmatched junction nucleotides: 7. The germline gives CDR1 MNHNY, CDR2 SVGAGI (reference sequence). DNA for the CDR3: TGTGCCAGCAGCCGCGGACAGGGTGCCGAGCAGTACTTC. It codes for CASSRGQGAEQYF.

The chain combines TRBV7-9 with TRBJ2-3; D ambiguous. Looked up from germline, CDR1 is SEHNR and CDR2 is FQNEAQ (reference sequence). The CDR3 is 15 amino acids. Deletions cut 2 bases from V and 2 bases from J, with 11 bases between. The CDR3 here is CASSLPDFPTDTQYF. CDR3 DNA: TGTGCCAGCAGCTTACCAGATTTTCCCACAGATACGCAGTATTTT.

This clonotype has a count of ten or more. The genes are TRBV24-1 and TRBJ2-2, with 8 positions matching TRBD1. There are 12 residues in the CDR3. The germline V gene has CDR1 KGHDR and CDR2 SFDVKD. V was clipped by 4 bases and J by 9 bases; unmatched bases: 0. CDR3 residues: CATSDRGRELFF. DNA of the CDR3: TGTGCCACCAGTGACAGGGGGCGGGAGCTGTTTTTT.

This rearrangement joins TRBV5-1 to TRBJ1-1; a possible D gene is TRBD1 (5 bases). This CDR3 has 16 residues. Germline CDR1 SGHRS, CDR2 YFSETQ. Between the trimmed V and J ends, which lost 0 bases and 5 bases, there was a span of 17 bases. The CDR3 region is CASSLDSWGVGTEAFF. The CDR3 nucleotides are TGCGCCAGCAGCTTGGATTCGTGGGGGGTGGGGACTGAAGCTTTCTTT.

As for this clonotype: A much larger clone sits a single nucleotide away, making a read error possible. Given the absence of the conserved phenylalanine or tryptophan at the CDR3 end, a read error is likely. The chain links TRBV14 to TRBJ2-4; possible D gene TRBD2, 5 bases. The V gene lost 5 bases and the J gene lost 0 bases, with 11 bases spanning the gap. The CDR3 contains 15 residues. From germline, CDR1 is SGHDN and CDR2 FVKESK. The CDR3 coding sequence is TGTGCCAGCAGCTCCGGGATGGTAGCCAAAAACATTCAGTACTAC. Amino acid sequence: CASSSGMVAKNIQYY.

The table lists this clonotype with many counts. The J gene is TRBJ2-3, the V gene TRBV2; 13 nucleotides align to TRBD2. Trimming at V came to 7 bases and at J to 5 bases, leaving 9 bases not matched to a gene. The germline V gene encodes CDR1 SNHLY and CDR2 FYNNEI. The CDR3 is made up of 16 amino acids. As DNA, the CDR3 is TGTGCCAGCATTCAAGGACTAGCGGGAGATCAAGATACGCAGTATTTT. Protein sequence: CASIQGLAGDQDTQYF.

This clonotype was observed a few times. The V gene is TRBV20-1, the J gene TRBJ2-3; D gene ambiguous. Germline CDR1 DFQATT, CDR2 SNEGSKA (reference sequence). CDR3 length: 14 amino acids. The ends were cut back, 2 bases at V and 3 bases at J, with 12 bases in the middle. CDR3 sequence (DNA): TGCAGTGCTAGAAAACCGGCCTGGACAGATACGCAGTATTTT. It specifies CSARKPAWTDTQYF.

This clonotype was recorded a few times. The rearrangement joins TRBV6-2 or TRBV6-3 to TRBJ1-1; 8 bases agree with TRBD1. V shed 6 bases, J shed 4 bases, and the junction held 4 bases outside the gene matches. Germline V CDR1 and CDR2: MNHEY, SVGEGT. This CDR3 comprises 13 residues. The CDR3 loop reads CASRRTGGTEAFF. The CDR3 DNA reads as TGTGCCAGCAGACGCACAGGGGGCACTGAAGCTTTCTTT.

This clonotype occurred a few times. As DNA, the CDR3 is TGTGCCTGGAGTCCAGGGACAGAGTATGGCTACACCTTC. Amino acids: CAWSPGTEYGYTF. The J gene is TRBJ1-2, the V gene TRBV30; 7 nucleotides line up with TRBD1. V lost 2 bases and J lost 5; bases outside the gene matches: 5. This CDR3 spans 13 amino acids. From germline, CDR1 is GTSNPN and CDR2 SVGIG (reference sequence).

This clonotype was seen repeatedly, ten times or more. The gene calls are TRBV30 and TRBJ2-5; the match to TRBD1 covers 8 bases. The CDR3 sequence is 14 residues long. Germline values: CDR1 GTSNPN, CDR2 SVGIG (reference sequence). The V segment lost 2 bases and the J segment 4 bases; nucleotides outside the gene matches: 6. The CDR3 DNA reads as TGTGCCTGGAGTACAGGGACAGGCCGAGAGACCCAGTACTTC. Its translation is CAWSTGTGRETQYF.

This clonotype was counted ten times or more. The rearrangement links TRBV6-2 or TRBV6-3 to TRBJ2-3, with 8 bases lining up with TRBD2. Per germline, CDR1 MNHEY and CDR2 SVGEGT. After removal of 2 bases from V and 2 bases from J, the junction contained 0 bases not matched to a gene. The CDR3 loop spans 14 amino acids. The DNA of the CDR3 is TGTGCCAGCAGTTACGGACTAGCCACAGATACGCAGTATTTT. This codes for CASSYGLATDTQYF.

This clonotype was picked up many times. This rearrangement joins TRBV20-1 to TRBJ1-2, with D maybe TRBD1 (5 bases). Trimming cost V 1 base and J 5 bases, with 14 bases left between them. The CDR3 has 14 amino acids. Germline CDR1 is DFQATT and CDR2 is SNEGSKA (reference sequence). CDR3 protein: CSARVNQGGYGYTF. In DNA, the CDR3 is TGCAGTGCTAGAGTAAACCAGGGAGGATATGGCTACACCTTC.